The clone carrying this T cell receptor (beta chain) occurred a few times. This sample was included in a study of blood T cell repertoires in COVID-19. Germline V gene data show CDR1 as SGDLS and CDR2 as YYNGEE. V was pared by 3 bases and J by 7 bases, with 17 bases between. This CDR3 is built from 14 residues. Some clones are missing from TCRdb's copy, which holds only in-frame ones; the method was immunoSEQ multiplex PCR. The table shows around 270,000 clones, with more than 75% occurring only once. The TCR sequence derives from a woman aged 45 to 65 with acute or convalescent COVID-19. Sequenced sample: peripheral blood. The rearrangement links TRBV9 to TRBJ2-7; tentative D call: TRBD1 (7 bases). DNA for the CDR3: TGTGCCAGCAGCGCATCGACAGGGACTGGGGAGCAGTACTTC. Protein product: CASSASTGTGEQYF.